This paragraph covers one T cell receptor (beta chain) sequence. Its antigen specificity is not known. No base qualities exist here, and no much larger clone lies one base off it. This sample was included in a study of blood T cell repertoires in COVID-19 (TCRdb year 2020). Background for the entire study: Samples from collaborators originated in the United States, Italy and Spain and spanned both the acute and convalescent phases of COVID-19. Subjects who had been exposed to COVID-19, were actively infected with it, or had recovered from it provided the deeply sampled blood TCRbeta repertoires that made up the dataset. The prospective study material was composed of cDNA or gDNA derived from T cells, B-cell-depleted T cells, or PBMCs. Samples were obtained from the ongoing ImmuneRACE study (first 160 participants) and from 1,000 to 1,500 subjects provided by 6 global collaborators. Where HLA class I and class II types were available, the types were taken from metadata supplied by the sample provider, not from assay-based typing. The repertoires were made available in a free public database intended to serve as a resource for research on the immune response to SARS-CoV-2. A de-identified subject ID, COVID-19 status, age in years and sex were almost always included in the sample metadata. Overall results and qualifications from the work: How much clinical and demographic metadata was included differed by source and by participant, and the metadata was provided uncurated.

A second Seattle source provided samples from volunteer blood donors who had recovered from COVID-19. Whole blood was collected in K2EDTA tubes by collaborating institutions according to the institutions' own protocols. Collaborator samples were shipped for TCRbeta analysis as frozen whole blood, isolated PBMCs, or DNA extracted from either sample type. TCRbeta CDR3 regions were amplified from genomic DNA using the immunoSEQ Assay, a bias-controlled multiplex PCR. The published analysis was carried out like this. Within the assay, amplification of reference gene primers was used to estimate how many nucleated cells each sample contained. Sequence reads were collapsed and filtered to measure the absolute abundance of every unique TCRbeta CDR3 rearrangement. For each sample, productive Simpson clonality was calculated as the square root of Simpson's diversity index over productive rearrangements. This immuneACCESS table, as held by TCRdb, lists in-frame sequences with V and J called but not all clones. Of the missing ones, under half trace to an unresolved V gene in checked studies; the others have no known cause. V and J calls plus clone size are reproduced from that table; the DNA served to infer D and trimming. This sample is represented by under 350,000 clones; about 83% of them were singletons. Approximately 9% of the sample belongs to the ten largest clones.

CDR3 length: 14 amino acids, cysteine to phenylalanine. Left in the record is the CDR3 DNA by itself, 42 bases read in frame from the first base. The CDR1 and CDR2 encoded by the germline V gene (reference sequence) are MNHEY and SMNVEV. V trim: 7 bases; J trim: 6 bases; unmatched bases: 8. The sequence links TRBV27 to TRBJ2-4, with 8 bases in between that match TRBD2. The source of this sequence is a woman in her forties or fifties who had recovered from COVID-19. Sequences were obtained from peripheral blood. The sequenced DNA: TGTGCCAGCACCCCGGGGGGGGCGGGAAACATTCAGTACTTC. It codes for CASTPGGAGNIQYF.